The 9 T cell receptor beta chains below all came from one sample that was sequenced in a study of spatial heterogeneity in lung cancer. Findings of the study overall: Tumor mutation counts were tracked by expanded intratumoral alpha and beta TCR counts.

No antigen has been assigned to these receptors. Time point noted: sample taken at primary tumor resection. A single record per CDR3 protein comes from TCRdb applying MiXCR to the 5' RACE reads. The sample includes over 10,000 distinct CDR3 sequences, more than 3.5% of them seen just once. The sample consisted of lung tumor tissue, taken at surgery. The receptors here all came from a male donor with early-stage non-small cell lung cancer.

Ten or more counts support this clonotype. CDR3 DNA sequence: TGTGCTAGTGGTTTGGGGCTCTACTCTGGGGCCAACGTCCTGACTTTC. Protein: CASGLGLYSGANVLTF. The chain employs TRBV12-5 and TRBJ2-6; D uncertain. CDR3 size: 16 residues. Germline-derived CDR1 and CDR2 are LGHNT and FRNRAP. V gave up 1 base and J gave up 0 bases, with 7 bases separating them.

This clonotype was found many times. V usage is TRBV5-1 and J usage is TRBJ2-1, with 8 positions matching TRBD1. This CDR3 region has 15 residues. Losses at the gene ends were 0 bases for V and 3 bases for J; bases not matched to a gene: 2. In germline, CDR1 is SGHRS, CDR2 YFSETQ. The CDR3 region has the DNA TGCGCCAGCAGCTTGGCCACAGGGGGCTACAATGAGCAGTTCTTC. Amino acids: CASSLATGGYNEQFF.

This clonotype rates as medium-sized. This chain uses TRBV10-3 with TRBJ2-2; 14 positions match TRBD2. CDR1 ENHRY and CDR2 SYGVKD come from the germline V gene. The CDR3 covers 18 residues. The V gene end was trimmed by 3 bases and the J gene end by 1 base; junction bases not matched to a gene: 4. The CDR3 is CAISDPGLAGENTGELFF. CDR3 nucleotides: TGTGCCATCAGTGATCCGGGACTAGCGGGGGAGAACACCGGGGAGCTGTTTTTT.

This clonotype has ten or more counts. This chain connects TRBV2 to TRBJ2-3; D perhaps matches TRBD2 (6 bases). The CDR3 spans 17 residues. The germline V gene has CDR1 SNHLY and CDR2 FYNNEI. The V and J ends lost 7 bases and 2 bases respectively, with 22 bases between them. Here the CDR3 DNA reads TGTGCCAGCACCCACAACCTTGGTGGAGGGGACACAGATACGCAGTATTTT. It encodes CASTHNLGGGDTDTQYF. Supplemented by reference TRBV2 and TRBJ2-3, the full variable domain reads EPEVTQTPSHQVTQMGQEVILRCVPISNHLYFYWYRQILGQKVEFLVSFYNNEISEKSEIFDDQFSVERPDGSNFTLKIRSTKLEDSAMYFCASTHNLGGGDTDTQYFGPGTRLTVL.

This clonotype was recorded at least ten times. This chain links TRBV27 with TRBJ1-1; D possibly corresponds to TRBD1 (5 bases). Trimming took off 6 bases at V and 3 bases at J, with 14 bases between the two ends. The CDR3 extends over 14 amino acids. Germline CDR1 and CDR2: MNHEY and SMNVEV (reference sequence). CDR3 nucleotides: TGTGCCAGCAGCTATTCGGACACATACACTGAAGCTTTCTTT. It codes for CASSYSDTYTEAFF.

A few counts support this clonotype. A much larger clone differs by one base, so this may be a read error. The chain joins TRBV4-1 to TRBJ1-2, with D unclear. The CDR3 extends over 15 amino acids. Germline V lookup: CDR1 MGHRA, CDR2 YSYEKL. Written as DNA, the CDR3 is TGCGCCAGCAGCCACTCCCAACACTTAAACTATGGCGACAACTTC. Amino acids: CASSHSQHLNYGDNF.

This clonotype qualifies as medium-sized (0.01 to 0.1%). The V gene is TRBV28, the J gene TRBJ2-7; no firm D call. The CDR3 is 12 amino acids. The germline gives CDR1 MDHEN, CDR2 SYDVKM. Trimming shortened V by 3 bases and J by 3 bases, and 6 bases separated the two germline ends. CDR3 region: CASSLRYYEQYF. In DNA form, the CDR3 reads TGTGCCAGCAGTTTGAGGTACTACGAGCAGTACTTC.

This clonotype was detected only a few times. The rearrangement uses TRBV6-5 and TRBJ2-7, with D possibly matching TRBD2 (6 bases). Trimming took off 11 bases at V and 3 bases at J, with 17 bases between the two ends. Germline loops: CDR1 MNHEY, CDR2 SVGAGI. The CDR3 has 13 amino acids. In nucleotides, the CDR3 is TGTGCCTCCGCGCCGGAGGGGAGCTACGAGCAGTACTTC. Its protein product is CASAPEGSYEQYF.

This clonotype has ten or more counts. CDR3 DNA sequence: TGTGCCAGCAGTGAAGCTTCGGGGCGATCCTATAATTCACCCCTCCACTTT. Its protein is CASSEASGRSYNSPLHF. The chain is built from TRBV2 and TRBJ1-6; maybe TRBD1 (5 bases). V lost 0 bases, J lost 1 base, and 10 bases lay in between. The CDR3 is made up of 17 amino acids. From germline, CDR1 is SNHLY and CDR2 FYNNEI.